Below, 3 T cell receptor beta chains from the same sample are listed, as sequenced in a study of T cell clonality in common variable immunodeficiency. Assay: immunoSEQ multiplex PCR; the TCRdb copy retains only in-frame clones and omits some. The sample includes tens of thousands of clones, none of them occurring once. The sample taken for sequencing was peripheral blood mononuclear cells. These TCRs come from a person between 18 and 75 years old in good health.

As for this clone: The read comes to an end 3 residues before the CDR3 does, leaving the germline J gene to fill in the end. Other DNA sequences in this sample translate to the same CDR3. J is TRBJ1-3 and V is TRBV18; D gene uncertain. This CDR3 is 16 amino acids long. The germline V gene has CDR1 KGHSH and CDR2 LQKENI. The V and J ends lost 6 bases and 0 bases respectively, with 15 bases between them. CDR3 sequence reads: CASSLRLTSSGNTIYF. The DNA read from the CDR3 is TGTGCCAGCTCCCTCCGACTCACGAGCTCTGGAAACACC.

The part of the CDR3 DNA that was read is TGTGCCAGCAGGACGACAGGCTTAGCCAAAAACATT. Translation: CASRTTGLAKNI. The full CDR3 reads CASRTTGLAKNIQYF. The rearrangement links TRBV2 to TRBJ2-4; possible D gene TRBD1, 6 bases. The missing CDR3 end, 3 residues past where the read stops, is filled in from the germline J gene. With 6 bases removed from V and 0 bases from J, the gap between germline ends came to 12 bases. The CDR3 is 15 residues long. The germline gives CDR1 SNHLY, CDR2 FYNNEI.

This clone was recorded many times. The read is 3 residues too short to cover the CDR3 end, so that end is filled in from the germline J gene. This rearrangement joins TRBV6-2 or TRBV6-3 to TRBJ2-3; D is perhaps TRBD2 (6 bases). From germline, CDR1 is MNHEY and CDR2 SVGEGT. V lost 4 bases, J lost 3 bases, and 8 bases lay in between. This CDR3 region has 13 residues. CDR3 sequence: CASSSGVTDTQYF. The part of the CDR3 DNA that was read is TGTGCCAGCAGTTCGGGGGTTACAGATACG.